These 16 T cell receptor beta chains were all obtained from the same sample, sequenced in a study of cytomegalovirus exposure and HLA in healthy donors (dated by TCRdb to the late 2010s). The library relied on the immunoSEQ multiplex PCR assay. For the multiplex PCR, a mixture combining 60 forward primers for TCR Vbeta segments and 13 reverse primers for TCR Jbeta segments was used. What TCRdb holds here is the immuneACCESS table cut down to in-frame rearrangements. Part of the clones is not present; checked against another copy, under half of the missing clones reflect an unresolved V gene, and the others are unexplained. The sample has 110,000 or so clones on record, 67% of them singletons. The ten largest clones represent roughly 8.7% of the sample. The sequencing input was PBMCs. Receptor source: a man aged 18 to 30 in good health and CMV-seropositive.

The chain carries TRBV6-4 and TRBJ1-2; 8 bases agree with TRBD1. J lost 7 bases, V lost 6 bases, and 7 bases had no gene match. CDR1 and CDR2 from the germline V gene are MRHNA and SNTAGT. CDR3 size: 13 residues. As DNA, the CDR3 is TGTGCCAGCAGAGACAGGGGATGGGGTGGCTACACCTTC. As protein: CASRDRGWGGYTF.

This sequence joins TRBV6-1 and TRBJ1-2; D is possibly TRBD1 (5 bases). V was cut by 1 base and J by 5 bases, with 14 bases left in between. Germline V CDR1 and CDR2: MNHNS, SASEGT. The CDR3 has 15 amino acids. Here the CDR3 DNA reads TGTGCCAGCAGTGAAGTTCCAGGGCTTATGTATGGCTACACCTTC. Residues: CASSEVPGLMYGYTF.

The CDR3 region has the DNA TGCGCCAGACTTACTAGCGGGGGTATACGAACCACGGGGGAGCAGTACGTC. It specifies CARLTSGGIRTTGEQYV. The J gene is TRBJ2-7, the V gene TRBV10-1, with 11 bases that match TRBD2. The CDR3 extends over 17 amino acids. Trimming took 9 bases from V and 7 from J; bases not matched to a gene: 20. Germline V gene lookup returns CDR1 WNHNN and CDR2 SYGVQD (reference sequence).

This clone has only a few counts. The chain combines TRBV5-1 with TRBJ1-2; D possibly corresponds to TRBD1 (6 bases). Trimming shortened V by 9 bases and J by 5 bases, and 23 bases separated the two germline ends. CDR3 length: 15 amino acids. The germline CDR1 and CDR2 sequences are SGHRS and YFSETQ. The CDR3: CAIPGRQVGNYGYTF. For the CDR3, the DNA is TGCGCCATACCAGGGCGACAGGTCGGTAATTATGGCTACACCTTC.

This rearrangement joins TRBV7-8 to TRBJ1-1, with D maybe TRBD1 (5 bases). The CDR3 totals 14 residues. Germline CDR1 reads SGHVS; CDR2 reads FQNEAQ. Trimming stripped 2 bases from V and 2 bases from J, with 9 bases between. The CDR3 coding sequence is TGTGCCAGCAGCTTACAGGGACTAAACACTGAAGCTTTCTTT. Its protein product is CASSLQGLNTEAFF.

This clone was detected a few times. This chain connects TRBV10-3 to TRBJ1-1; TRBD1 aligns across 7 bases. J lost 4 bases, V lost 6 bases, and 11 bases had no gene match. This CDR3 spans 15 amino acids. Germline CDR1 ENHRY, CDR2 SYGVKD. CDR3 sequence (DNA): TGTGCCATCAGCGCCTTTGGAGCAGGGGGCACTGAAGCTTTCTTT. Protein sequence: CAISAFGAGGTEAFF.

The chain is built from TRBV10-3 and TRBJ2-5; D unresolved. CDR1 is ENHRY, CDR2 SYGVKD, per germline. Trimming removed 4 bases from V and 2 bases from J, with 5 bases in between. This CDR3 has 12 residues. The DNA for the CDR3 is TGTGCCATCAGTGGCCAGCAAGAGACCCAGTACTTC. Its translation is CAISGQQETQYF.

This clone has more than one count but fewer than ten. V gene TRBV9 combines with J gene TRBJ2-5, with 13 bases identical to TRBD2. This CDR3 has 18 amino acids. Germline loops: CDR1 SGDLS, CDR2 YYNGEE. With 0 bases clipped from V and 0 bases from J, the junction kept 5 bases outside the gene matches. In DNA, the CDR3 is TGTGCCAGCAGCGTAGGACTAGCGGGGGGCTCGTACCAAGAGACCCAGTACTTC. This codes for CASSVGLAGGSYQETQYF. Full variable domain (missing parts from reference TRBV9 and TRBJ2-5): DSGVTQTPKHLITATGQRVTLRCSPRSGDLSVYWYQQSLDQGLQFLIQYYNGEERAKGNILERFSAQQFPDLHSELNLSSLELGDSALYFCASSVGLAGGSYQETQYFGPGTRLLVL.

The rearrangement links TRBV5-1 to TRBJ2-1; 9 bases line up with TRBD2. CDR3 length: 16 residues. Germline loops: CDR1 SGHRS, CDR2 YFSETQ. V dropped 1 base and J dropped 4; count of bases not matched to a gene: 6. CDR3 DNA sequence: TGCGCCAGCAGCTTGTCCCTAGCGGGGATTTACAATGAGCAGTTCTTC. This gives the protein CASSLSLAGIYNEQFF.

The chain joins TRBV5-1 to TRBJ1-4, with D perhaps matching TRBD1 (6 bases). The germline gives CDR1 SGHRS, CDR2 YFSETQ. This CDR3 comprises 16 residues. V was clipped by 0 bases and J by 4 bases, with 13 bases between them. CDR3 sequence: CASSLGPQGINEKLFF. As DNA, the CDR3 is TGCGCCAGCAGCTTGGGACCGCAGGGGATTAATGAAAAACTGTTTTTT.

This chain links TRBV6-4 with TRBJ1-1; 7 bases line up with TRBD1. V lost 6 bases and J lost 1; bases outside the gene matches: 2. Germline V lookup: CDR1 MRHNA, CDR2 SNTAGT. The CDR3 consists of 13 residues. As DNA, the CDR3 is TGTGCCAGCAGCGGACAGGCGAACACTGAAGCTTTCTTT. Amino acids: CASSGQANTEAFF.

V is TRBV14 and J is TRBJ1-2; TRBD1 matches at 8 bases. The CDR3 has 12 residues. Per the germline V gene, CDR1 is SGHDN and CDR2 is FVKESK. J gave up 8 bases and V 6 bases, and 5 bases lay outside the gene matches. The CDR3 spells CASRRTGYGYTF. DNA of the CDR3: TGTGCCAGCAGACGGACAGGGTACGGCTACACCTTC.

The chain uses TRBV19 and TRBJ2-3, with 13 bases that match TRBD2. The CDR3 is 17 amino acids. The trim removed 10 bases at V and 2 bases at J, leaving 12 bases unmatched. CDR1 and CDR2 (germline): LNHDA, SQIVND (reference sequence). The CDR3 DNA sequence: TGTGCCACCAAGTATCGGGGGACTAGCGGGGACACAGATACGCAGTATTTT. As protein: CATKYRGTSGDTDTQYF.

The chain is built from TRBV9 and TRBJ2-2; 8 bases line up with TRBD2. Unmatched junction bases numbered 9, after V lost 3 bases and J lost 5 bases. Looked up from germline, CDR1 is SGDLS and CDR2 is YYNGEE. The CDR3 is 16 residues long. CDR3 DNA: TGTGCCAGCAGCGCCCAGTGGGGACTAGAAACCGGGGAGCTGTTTTTT. This sequence encodes CASSAQWGLETGELFF.

This clone was counted a few times. The rearrangement joins TRBV6-4 to TRBJ2-6; no clear D gene. Trimming left V 0 bases short and J 0 bases short, with 3 bases between. Looked up from germline, CDR1 is MRHNA and CDR2 is SNTAGT. The CDR3 has 15 amino acids. CDR3 DNA sequence: TGTGCCAGCAGTGACTCCAACTCTGGGGCCAACGTCCTGACTTTC. As protein: CASSDSNSGANVLTF.

This chain connects TRBV29-1 to TRBJ1-3; tentative D call: TRBD1 (6 bases). The V and J ends lost 6 bases and 1 base respectively, with 10 bases between them. The length of the CDR3 is 13 residues. Germline CDR1 reads SQVTM; CDR2 reads ANQGSEA. CDR3 in DNA: TGCAGCGTAACACAGGGATCTGGAAACACCATATATTTT. Amino acids: CSVTQGSGNTIYF.